This T cell receptor (beta chain) was obtained from a study of vaccination and CD4 T cells after COVID-19 (dated by TCRdb to the early 2020s). Some background on the complete study: Convalescent patients had a positive SARS-CoV-2 result on nasal swab PCR, and of these patients, fewer than ten had mild disease and one had severe disease. The convalescent cohort included six males and four females, with two Hispanic individuals, seven Caucasians, two Asians and one multiracial person. Each participant got two doses of either the Pfizer-BioNTech BNT162b2 vaccine (n=8) or the Moderna mRNA-1273 vaccine (n=2). Post-COVID blood samples from convalescent patients were collected a median of 101 days after diagnosis, with a range of about 35 to 180 days. The time from the second vaccine dose to post-vaccine blood sampling had a median of roughly 77 days and ranged from about 12 to 250 days. Three convalescent patients were sampled both early after vaccination (day 14) and late after vaccination (days 161 to 241). The cultures were stimulated with overlapping spike peptide pools from SARS-CoV-2 and from the common cold coronaviruses HCoV-NL63, HCoV-OC43 and HCoV-229E. As controls, cultures received a CEFX viral epitope pool (the positive control), an HIV-1 Nef peptide pool (the negative control), or no peptide at all. In over 8 COVID-19 convalescent patients and several infection-naive healthy vaccine recipients, the spike-specific CD4+ TCR repertoire before mRNA vaccination was compared with the repertoire after mRNA vaccination. Findings and caveats that apply to the study as a whole: The number of convalescent patients in the study was relatively small, and the study did not examine early timepoints following natural infection. The median count of SARS-CoV-2-reactive clonotypes went up from some 23 after infection to a few dozen after vaccination, although the change was not significant. In convalescent patients, a median roughly 87% of post-vaccine SARS-CoV-2-reactive clones were detected only after vaccination, and vaccine-specific priming was suggested by this finding. Of the vaccine-specific clones in convalescent patients, 304 of 307, or nearly all, reacted only to SARS-CoV-2 spike and did not cross-react with common cold coronaviruses.

Turning to this clonotype: This receptor's antigen is unknown. No per-base quality is available; no much larger clone lies one base away.

Trimmed from V: 4 bases; trimmed from J: 12 bases; junction bases lacking a gene match: 12. From the cysteine up to the phenylalanine, the CDR3 has a length of 15 residues. The read is trimmed to its CDR3 DNA, 45 bases read in frame from base 1. Taken from the germline V gene, the CDR1 and CDR2 loops are MNHNS and SASEGT. In light of the paper, this sample's time point label describes: late sampling 161 to 241 days after vaccination in a few convalescent patients. What the treatment or condition label conveys for this sample: roughly ten-day PBMC culture with coronavirus spike peptide pools or control peptides (ViraFEST assay). The ViraFEST assay, used in the study, expanded antigen-specific T cells with peptide pools and then identified the expanded clonotypes through TCR sequencing. Positive SARS-CoV-2 PCR tests in the convalescent patients dated from March to December 2020, before Alpha, Beta and Delta variants emerged in the United States. PBMCs were cultured at fewer than 2.5 million per well in IMDM supplemented with roughly 5% human AB serum and around 10 IU/ml IL-2, with 9.5 to 10 ug/ml peptide pools added. Half of the culture medium was replaced with fresh IL-2-containing medium on days 3 and 7. Once the cells had been in culture for about 10 days, the EasySep CD4+ T cell isolation kit was used to isolate CD4+ T cells by negative selection. PBMCs were separated from whole blood using Ficoll-Paque Plus gradient centrifugation and then either used fresh or cryopreserved at -140C. Triplicate wells were generally used for each culture condition.

Libraries came from PCR. DNA from cultured CD4+ T cells was subjected to TCR sequencing with the Oncomine TCR Beta short-read assay at the Johns Hopkins FTIC core. Genomic DNA was extracted from the cultured CD4+ T cells with the QIAamp micro DNA kit. Oncomine TCR Beta libraries from cultured CD4+ T cells were pooled with unique dual indexes and sequenced on an Illumina iSeq 100. The authors processed their data as follows. Non-productive sequences were filtered out, and CDR3s that did not start with C, did not end with F or W, or were shorter than 7 amino acids were discarded. The MANAFEST web application identified antigen-specific clonotypes by comparing peptide-stimulated wells against reference wells and other culture wells. An FDR below 0.05, an odds ratio above 5, and a productive frequency above 0.1% in at least two of three replicate wells were required for clones to be considered positive. Cross-reactive clonotypes were defined as significantly expanded in both SARS-CoV-2 spike wells and at least one common cold coronavirus spike condition. CDR3 homology was assessed with Levenshtein distances (stringdist) and unrooted phylogenetic trees (ape) in R version 3.6.1. Using fastp trimming at Q25 and MiXCR clonotype assembly, TCRdb reanalyzed the public sequencing data and kept in-frame beta chains. Each CDR3 protein gets just one entry, which takes the most common genes and DNA from the rows behind it. For this entry, the V and J calls and clone size follow TCRdb and not the study's own pipeline. For this sample there are about 17,000 distinct CDR3 sequences; about 45% appear just once. 10% to 15% of the sample belongs to the ten largest clones.

This TCR derives from a human donor who had recovered from COVID-19. The rearranged chain carries TRBV6-1 and TRBJ2-1, with 10 middle bases fitting TRBD2. The source was CD4+ T cells from blood, cultured in vitro, collected about 7 months after SARS-CoV-2 vaccination. The DNA sequence is as follows: TGTGCCAGCAGTGTAGGACTAGCGGCCCAAAGGGGGCAGTTCTTC. Translation gives CASSVGLAAQRGQFF.